The clone carrying this TCR beta chain was observed once. Clones were sequenced by immunoSEQ multiplex PCR, and TCRdb holds only the in-frame ones, with some missing. The table records 90,000 to 110,000 clones, nearly 90% of them present only once. Time point: after dendritic cell vaccination, including at tumor progression/relapse. The CDR3 covers 13 residues. The germline V gene encodes CDR1 SNHLY and CDR2 FYNNEI. V was clipped by 4 bases and J by 2 bases, with 9 bases between them. This sample is part of a study of glioma-infiltrating T cells after dendritic cell vaccination. The chain is built from TRBV2 and TRBJ2-7; the D is unclear. Sequencing used blood, obtained after dendritic cell vaccination. The source is a human donor with glioblastoma. CDR3 amino acids: CASSADGAYEQYF. For the CDR3, the DNA is TGTGCCAGCAGTGCAGACGGAGCCTACGAGCAGTACTTC.